Described below is a single T cell receptor (beta chain) sequence and its context. Its antigen is unidentified. This entry comes from a study of OX40 agonist ivuxolimab in advanced cancers. Clones were sequenced by immunoSEQ multiplex PCR, and TCRdb holds only the in-frame ones, with some missing. The sample contains 75,000 to 95,000 clones, 89% of which appear only once. Study-level points and caveats: The specificity for antigen of the expanded peripheral T cells was not determined.

Trimming pared 7 bases from V and 0 bases from J, leaving 10 bases between. Germline V gene data show CDR1 as MDHEN and CDR2 as SYDVKM. The CDR3 runs 14 residues. The specimen comprised CD4+ or CD8+ T cells sorted from blood, sampled in a trial of the OX40 agonist ivuxolimab. This receptor was identified in an adult with an advanced solid tumor such as melanoma, head and neck, liver or kidney cancer. This sequence joins TRBV28 and TRBJ1-5; D unclear. CDR3 in amino acids: CASTRRYSNQPQHF. The CDR3 nucleotides are TGTGCCAGCACTAGGAGGTATAGCAATCAGCCCCAGCATTTT.